Here is one T cell receptor (beta chain) with its context. Its matching antigen is unknown. The protocol was immunoSEQ multiplex PCR, while the TCRdb copy is restricted to in-frame clones and leaves out a portion. The sample carries around 120,000 clones, roughly 96% recorded once. Per the germline V gene, CDR1 is SGHDT and CDR2 is YYEEEE. V lost 1 base and J 0 bases, leaving 13 bases between the germline ends. The CDR3 has 17 amino acids. This sample is part of a study of graft-versus-host responses after intestinal transplantation. Study-level background: Each transplant was multivisceral, liver-intestinal, or isolated intestinal.

Study observations and caveats: Researchers found peak circulating GvH clone levels linked to early post-transplant HvG declines. GvH clones occurred in recipient marrow; some first appeared in ileum or blood.

This chain links TRBV5-6 with TRBJ1-4; the D is unclear. This TCR derives from a human donor who received an intestinal transplant. Sequencing used unstimulated CD8+ T cells sorted from spleen or lymph node cells, obtained before intestinal transplant. CDR3 loop: CASSLRAPRSTNEKLFF. DNA for the CDR3: TGTGCCAGCAGCTTGCGGGCTCCAAGGTCAACTAATGAAAAACTGTTTTTT.